The 17 T cell receptor beta chains given below trace back to one sample, sequenced in a study of graft-versus-host responses after intestinal transplantation (dated by TCRdb to the early 2020s). Preparation of the library involved the immunoSEQ multiplex PCR assay. TCRdb mirrors the immuneACCESS table, restricted to in-frame sequences. Some clones are absent from its copies; in checked studies, under half trace to an unresolved V gene, and the reason for the others is unknown. The sample table contains under 85,000 clones; only one count was recorded for around 91% of them. About 1.3% of the sample goes to the ten largest clones. The time point label here, explained by the study, means: cells obtained before transplantation from donor or recipient. For these receptors, no antigen is known. The sequences come from unstimulated CD8+ T cells sorted from spleen or lymph node cells, collected before intestinal transplant. These receptor sequences come from a human donor who received an intestinal transplant.

The chain has TRBV6-5 and TRBJ2-3; possible D gene TRBD2, 6 bases. CDR1 and CDR2 from the germline V gene are MNHEY and SVGAGI. V gave up 6 bases and J gave up 1 base, with 14 bases separating them. This CDR3 contains 15 residues. This CDR3 is CASSQNREGTDTQYF. The CDR3 nucleotides read TGTGCCAGCAGCCAGAATAGGGAGGGCACAGATACGCAGTATTTT.

Worth noting for this clone: Because the CDR3 is missing its conserved closing phenylalanine or tryptophan, this is likely a read error. The chain is built from TRBV29-1 and TRBJ1-2, with no clear D. V was trimmed by 2 bases and J by 4 bases, leaving 11 bases between them. The CDR3 totals 13 residues. CDR1 SQVTM and CDR2 ANQGSEA come from the germline V gene. DNA for the CDR3: TGCAGCGTTGAACCGGGAGGAGGCTATGGCTACACCCTC. Its translation is CSVEPGGGYGYTL.

The chain has TRBV4-1 and TRBJ2-2; D uncertain. The CDR3 loop spans 14 amino acids. The germline V gene encodes CDR1 MGHRA and CDR2 YSYEKL. The ends were cut back, 4 bases at V and 4 bases at J, with 10 bases in the middle. DNA of the CDR3: TGCGCCAGCAGCCCCCAGCGTGTCACCGGGGAGCTGTTTTTT. This translates into CASSPQRVTGELFF.

The genes are TRBV6-5 and TRBJ1-5; TRBD1 matches 7 bases. J gave up 7 bases and V 2 bases, and 5 bases lay outside the gene matches. Germline-derived CDR1 and CDR2 are MNHEY and SVGAGI. The CDR3 consists of 14 residues. The CDR3 DNA reads TGTGCCAGCAGTTACGGAGGGGGCGGGCAGCCCCAGCATTTT. Translated: CASSYGGGGQPQHF.

The V gene is TRBV11-2, the J gene TRBJ1-1; D perhaps matches TRBD1 (5 bases). V lost 8 bases, J lost 4 bases, and 11 bases lay in between. The CDR3 has 12 residues. Germline V gives CDR1 SGHAT, CDR2 FQNNGV. CDR3 region: CASSGGVTEAFF. The CDR3 nucleotides read TGTGCCAGCTCCGGGGGGGTCACTGAAGCTTTCTTT.

The V and J genes are TRBV5-6 and TRBJ1-1; D is uncertain. The germline CDR1 and CDR2 sequences are SGHDT and YYEEEE. V was cut by 0 bases and J by 6 bases, with 6 bases left in between. The CDR3 runs 12 residues. The CDR3 DNA reads as TGTGCCAGCAGCTTGGGGCAGTCTGAAGCTTTCTTT. This codes for CASSLGQSEAFF.

This clone was detected only a few times. This chain joins TRBV6-5 and TRBJ1-6; TRBD1 aligns across 9 bases. CDR3 length equals 16 residues. Germline V gives CDR1 MNHEY, CDR2 SVGAGI. V shed 2 bases, J shed 7 bases, and the junction held 6 bases outside the gene matches. CDR3 nucleotides: TGTGCCAGCAGTTACACCTCCGGGACAGGGAATTCACCCCTCCACTTT. Translated: CASSYTSGTGNSPLHF.

The chain combines TRBV6-1 with TRBJ1-3; D gene ambiguous. V lost 2 bases, J lost 0 bases, and 8 bases lay in between. This CDR3 is 15 amino acids long. Germline CDR1 and CDR2: MNHNS and SASEGT. The CDR3 region is CASSETGSSGNTIYF. The CDR3 DNA follows: TGTGCCAGCAGTGAAACGGGGAGCTCTGGAAACACCATATATTTT.

J is TRBJ2-1 and V is TRBV10-3, with TRBD2 matching over 10 bases. Per germline, CDR1 ENHRY and CDR2 SYGVKD. The junction had 2 bases not matched to a gene; V was cut back by 7 bases and J by 5 bases. CDR3 length: 13 residues. CDR3 sequence: CAIKLAGDNEQFF. CDR3 bases: TGTGCCATCAAGCTAGCGGGGGACAATGAGCAGTTCTTC.

The gene calls are TRBV29-1 and TRBJ1-1; a weak D match, TRBD1 (5 bases). Germline loops: CDR1 SQVTM, CDR2 ANQGSEA. The CDR3 consists of 13 residues. Between the trimmed V and J ends, which lost 3 bases and 2 bases, there was a span of 10 bases. CDR3 in DNA: TGCAGCGTTGATGGGGGGGTCAACACTGAAGCTTTCTTT. Translation: CSVDGGVNTEAFF.

This sequence joins TRBV5-6 and TRBJ1-1; D is unresolved. This CDR3 region has 15 residues. V was cut by 0 bases and J by 4 bases, with 13 bases left in between. Germline CDR1 and CDR2: SGHDT and YYEEEE. CDR3: CASSLGVSEGTEAFF. The CDR3 nucleotides read TGTGCCAGCAGCTTGGGAGTTTCGGAGGGCACTGAAGCTTTCTTT.

The CDR3 is CATRQGLNEQFF. The CDR3 DNA follows: TGTGCCACTAGACAGGGCTTGAATGAGCAGTTCTTC. The chain couples TRBV19 to TRBJ2-1, with 7 bases identical to TRBD1. Germline-derived CDR1 and CDR2 are LNHDA and SQIVND (reference sequence). V lost 10 bases, J lost 7 bases, and 7 bases stayed unmatched. There are 12 residues in the CDR3.

J is TRBJ2-7 and V is TRBV28, with TRBD2 matching 8 bases. In germline, CDR1 is MDHEN, CDR2 SYDVKM. The CDR3 has 14 residues. V lost 3 bases to trimming and J lost 2 bases; unmatched junction nucleotides: 3. CDR3 sequence (DNA): TGTGCCAGCAGTTTGGTAGCGGGGACCTACGAGCAGTACTTC. Encoded protein: CASSLVAGTYEQYF. The full variable domain, completed using reference TRBV28 and TRBJ2-7, is DVKVTQSSRYLVKRTGEKVFLECVQDMDHENMFWYRQDPGLGLRLIYFSYDVKMKEKGDIPEGYSVSREKKERFSLILESASTNQTSMYLCASSLVAGTYEQYFGPGTRLTVT.

This clone is a singleton in its sample. The genes are TRBV4-2 and TRBJ2-1, with D perhaps TRBD1 (6 bases). The CDR3 loop spans 14 amino acids. V was clipped by 4 bases and J by 4 bases, with 11 bases between them. CDR1 and CDR2 from the germline V gene are LGHNA and YNFKEQ. CDR3 sequence: CASSPTGLYNEQFF. The CDR3, as DNA: TGTGCCAGCAGCCCCACAGGGCTGTACAATGAGCAGTTCTTC.

This clone turned up a few times. The CDR3 loop reads CASSLLRAGNDEQFF. CDR3 coding DNA: TGTGCCAGCAGCTTATTGCGAGCAGGGAACGATGAGCAGTTCTTC. The J gene is TRBJ2-1, the V gene TRBV7-9, with D tentatively TRBD1 (5 bases). In germline, CDR1 is SEHNR, CDR2 FQNEAQ (reference sequence). Trimming took 2 bases from V and 8 from J, leaving 16 bases between them. The CDR3 length is 15 residues. Based on the CDR3 plus reference TRBV7-9 and TRBJ2-1, the full variable domain is DTGVSQNPRHKITKRGQNVTFRCDPISEHNRLYWYRQTLGQGPEFLTYFQNEAQLEKSRLLSDRFSAERPKGSFSTLEIQRTEQGDSAMYLCASSLLRAGNDEQFFGPGTRLTVL.

In this sample, this clone turned up once. This chain links TRBV9 with TRBJ1-2, with 7 bases matching TRBD1. The CDR3 runs 15 residues. CDR1 and CDR2 (germline): SGDLS, YYNGEE. The junction had 6 bases not matched to a gene; V was cut back by 3 bases and J by 1 base. CDR3 amino acids: CASSAWDSSNYGYTF. CDR3 nucleotides: TGTGCCAGCAGCGCCTGGGACAGTAGTAACTATGGCTACACCTTC.

This clone came up once. The CDR3 reads CASSDDRGAEQYF. The CDR3 bases are TGTGCCAGCAGTGACGACAGGGGAGCCGAGCAGTACTTC. This chain links TRBV6-1 with TRBJ2-7; 8 bases are a match to TRBD1. This CDR3 has 13 residues. The V gene's germline CDR1 is MNHNS and CDR2 SASEGT. V lost 3 bases to trimming and J lost 6 bases; unmatched junction nucleotides: 4.